The entry that follows covers one T cell receptor (beta chain) sequence. What it binds is not known. The germline CDR1 and CDR2 sequences are SNHLY and FYNNEI. V lost 0 bases, J lost 5 bases, and 3 bases stayed unmatched. The CDR3 spans 14 residues. It was with 60 Vbeta and 13 Jbeta primers that the PCR ran. Only in-frame clones appear in the TCRdb table, and some are missing; sequencing was by immunoSEQ multiplex PCR. The table has some 160,000 clones, more than 60% seen once. This sample was included in a study of cytomegalovirus exposure and HLA in healthy donors. Study-level results: Most TCRs appeared rarely, but some public TCRs recurred in many donors. Within a later analysis, the majority of CMV-associated TCR beta chains appeared HLA-restricted. The study assumed roughly uniform donor sequencing depth for presence/absence analyses. Earlier results showed most TCR beta V segments being productive about 90% or about 30% of the time.

Sequencing used PBMCs. The rearrangement uses TRBV2 and TRBJ1-2; 7 positions agree with TRBD1. The sequence was collected from a woman in her thirties in good health and CMV-seronegative. The CDR3 here is CASSEAIQGYGYTF. The CDR3 bases are TGTGCCAGCAGTGAAGCGATACAGGGGTATGGCTACACCTTC.